A single sample gave rise to the 8 T cell receptor beta chains below, sequenced in a study of cytomegalovirus exposure and HLA in healthy donors. Use of 60 Vbeta and 13 Jbeta primers characterized the PCR. Sequencing used immunoSEQ multiplex PCR; TCRdb keeps in-frame clones, though not all of them. The data contain over 100,000 clones, approximately 72% of them singletons. The specimen sequenced was PBMCs. The receptors were sampled from a man in his late teens or twenties in good health and CMV-seronegative.

This chain links TRBV7-2 with TRBJ1-2, with 9 bases aligning to TRBD1. CDR1 is SGHTA and CDR2 is FQGNSA in the germline V gene. This CDR3 comprises 15 residues. V dropped 5 bases and J dropped 4; count of bases not matched to a gene: 8. DNA for the CDR3: TGTGCCAGCAGCCACACCGGACAGGGGAGCTATGGCTACACCTTC. This sequence encodes CASSHTGQGSYGYTF.

The chain joins TRBV27 to TRBJ2-6; 10 bases map to TRBD1. The V segment lost 5 bases and the J segment 0 bases; nucleotides outside the gene matches: 7. Germline V gene sequence: CDR1 MNHEY, CDR2 SMNVEV (reference sequence). The CDR3 consists of 18 residues. The CDR3 reads CASSPSGQGISGANVLTF. In DNA form, the CDR3 reads TGTGCCAGCAGTCCGTCGGGACAGGGGATCTCTGGGGCCAACGTCCTGACTTTC. Complete variable domain (other parts from reference TRBV27 and TRBJ2-6): EAQVTQNPRYLITVTGKKLTVTCSQNMNHEYMSWYRQDPGLGLRQIYYSMNVEVTDKGDVPEGYKVSRKEKRNFPLILESPSPNQTSLYFCASSPSGQGISGANVLTFGAGSRLTVL.

In its sample, this clone was seen a few times. The chain combines TRBV6-5 with TRBJ2-1, with TRBD1 matching over 8 bases. The CDR3 consists of 12 residues. With 5 bases clipped from V and 10 bases from J, the junction kept 4 bases outside the gene matches. CDR1 and CDR2 (germline): MNHEY, SVGAGI. Here the CDR3 reads CASSPRTGEQFF. As DNA, the CDR3 is TGTGCCAGCAGTCCGCGGACAGGGGAGCAGTTCTTC.

The chain carries TRBV7-4 and TRBJ2-1; perhaps TRBD2 as D (6 bases). V lost 1 base to trimming and J lost 15 bases, with 10 bases between them. The length of the CDR3 is 11 residues. Germline V gene sequence: CDR1 SGHVT, CDR2 SQSDAQ. CDR3: CASSLEGLLFF. The CDR3 region has the DNA TGTGCCAGCAGCTTAGAGGGACTTTTGTTCTTC.

V is TRBV4-3 and J is TRBJ2-2, with D unresolved. The ends were cut back, 6 bases at V and 3 bases at J, with 11 bases in the middle. The CDR3 runs 14 residues. Per the germline V gene, CDR1 is LGHNA and CDR2 is YSLEER. CDR3: CASSSSYHTGELFF. The CDR3 nucleotides read TGCGCCAGCAGTAGTAGTTACCACACCGGGGAGCTGTTTTTT.

The chain links TRBV28 to TRBJ2-3; 8 positions match TRBD2. The CDR3 is made up of 11 amino acids. Germline CDR1 MDHEN, CDR2 SYDVKM. CDR3 in DNA: TGTGTCGGGGGGGGTAGAGATACGCAGTATTTT. This sequence encodes CVGGGRDTQYF.

This chain connects TRBV25-1 to TRBJ2-2; TRBD2 agrees at 12 bases. Germline V lookup: CDR1 MGHDK, CDR2 SYGVNS. Unmatched junction bases numbered 4, after V lost 5 bases and J lost 6 bases. The CDR3 length is 15 residues. In nucleotides, the CDR3 is TGTGCCAGCAGTTTGACTAGCGGGAGAGCCGGGGAGCTGTTTTTT. This sequence encodes CASSLTSGRAGELFF.

This clone was counted a few times. V is TRBV19 and J is TRBJ2-3, with D possibly matching TRBD2 (6 bases). With 3 bases removed from V and 3 bases from J, the gap between germline ends came to 13 bases. CDR1 and CDR2 from the germline V gene are LNHDA and SQIVND (reference sequence). The CDR3 extends over 15 amino acids. The CDR3 coding sequence is TGTGCCAGTAGTATGGTGGAGGGCCTGACAGATACGCAGTATTTT. It translates to CASSMVEGLTDTQYF. Full variable domain (rest looked up from reference TRBV19 and TRBJ2-3): DGGITQSPKYLFRKEGQNVTLSCEQNLNHDAMYWYRQDPGQGLRLIYYSQIVNDFQKGDIAEGYSVSREKKESFPLTVTSAQKNPTAFYLCASSMVEGLTDTQYFGPGTRLTVL.